This T cell receptor (beta chain) was recorded in a study of blood T cell repertoires in COVID-19. CDR3 length: 10 residues. V was pared by 8 bases and J by 6 bases, with 5 bases between. Under the authors' procedure: Cell counts per sample came from amplifying reference gene primers. The table came from immunoSEQ multiplex PCR; TCRdb's copy has only in-frame clones and leaves some out. Clone size and the V and J calls come from that table; the DNA yielded D and trimming. Of 250,000 to 350,000 clones listed, roughly nine tenths are singletons. The clonotype comes from a woman between 40 and 50 years old who had recovered from COVID-19. V is TRBV12-3 or TRBV12-4 and J is TRBJ2-1; perhaps TRBD2 as D (5 bases). Sequenced material: peripheral blood. CDR3: CASGGNEQFF. The CDR3, as DNA: TGTGCCAGCGGAGGCAATGAGCAGTTCTTC.